These 22 T cell receptor beta chains were sequenced from one sample in a study of T cells expressing NK-cell markers. TCRdb re-analyzed the 5' RACE reads; it lists each CDR3 protein once, without DNA. In total, the table holds a few hundred thousand distinct CDR3 sequences. The sequenced sample was blood T cells: a sorted CD56 or NKG2C T cell subset, CD4+ or CD8+ T cells, or bulk PBMC T cells (not recorded which). These receptors came from a man between 18 and 29 years old in good health.

The rearrangement joins TRBV5-5 to TRBJ2-5. Per the germline V gene, CDR1 is SGHKS and CDR2 is YYEKEE (reference sequence). This CDR3 is built from 15 residues. The CDR3 sequence is CASSWGVNHQETQYF.

The chain recombines TRBV6-2 or TRBV6-3 with TRBJ1-5; TCRdb's D call of TRBD1 is untestable without DNA. Germline CDR1 is MNHEY and CDR2 is SVGEGT. The CDR3 length is 18 residues. The CDR3 loop is CASRIDPRDPGNNQPQHF.

The V call is TRBV30, the J call TRBJ2-5; the TCRdb call, TRBD1, lacks DNA for checking. The CDR3 runs 12 residues. The germline V gene has CDR1 GTSNPN and CDR2 SVGIG (reference sequence). CDR3 sequence reads: CAWGGLEETQYF.

V gene TRBV20-1 combines with J gene TRBJ2-7; TCRdb proposes TRBD1, but this gene call is untestable without DNA. The CDR3 loop spans 13 amino acids. The germline V gene encodes CDR1 DFQATT and CDR2 SNEGSKA (reference sequence). The CDR3 is CSAVRQGAYEQYF.

This rearrangement joins TRBV6-1 to TRBJ2-1; TCRdb indicates TRBD2, and absent DNA this call remains unverified. The germline gives CDR1 MNHNS, CDR2 SASEGT. The CDR3 extends over 14 amino acids. This chain's CDR3 is CASSPGLAANEQFF.

The chain's CDR3 is CASSQDLAEGQETQYF. V is TRBV4-2 and J is TRBJ2-5; TCRdb names TRBD2, which stays unverified in the absence of DNA. This CDR3 region has 16 residues. Germline CDR1 is LGHNA and CDR2 is YNFKEQ.

The CDR3 spells CASSLAGIGDQETQYF. The chain is built from TRBV7-6 and TRBJ2-5. Germline CDR1 reads SGHVS; CDR2 reads FNYEAQ. The CDR3 extends over 16 amino acids.

This chain links TRBV18 with TRBJ1-5. Germline V gene data show CDR1 as KGHSH and CDR2 as LQKENI. The CDR3 totals 14 residues. The CDR3 reads CASSPLMGDQPQHF.

V and J are TRBV7-8 and TRBJ2-5; TCRdb's D call, TRBD1, is unchecked because there is no DNA. The CDR3 consists of 15 residues. CDR1 is SGHVS, CDR2 FQNEAQ, per germline. This chain's CDR3 is CASSPQDRRQETQYF.

The chain has TRBV11-2 and TRBJ2-1; TCRdb selects TRBD1, and the lack of DNA leaves this call unchecked. There are 13 residues in the CDR3. CDR1 is SGHAT and CDR2 is FQNNGV in the germline V gene. CDR3 in amino acids: CASSVRGSPEQFF.

The J gene is TRBJ2-7, the V gene TRBV5-6. The CDR3 sequence is 14 residues long. The germline V gene encodes CDR1 SGHDT and CDR2 YYEEEE. CDR3 sequence: CASSLAGTSYEQYF.

V gene TRBV3-1 combines with J gene TRBJ2-3; there is no DNA to check the TCRdb D call of TRBD1. The germline V gene has CDR1 LGHDT and CDR2 YNNKEL (reference sequence). CDR3 length: 13 amino acids. CDR3 loop: CASSYRGTDTQYF.

The chain carries TRBV20-1 and TRBJ2-7; TCRdb lists TRBD2, though no DNA is available to test this call. There are 14 residues in the CDR3. From germline, CDR1 is DFQATT and CDR2 SNEGSKA (reference sequence). CDR3 loop: CSAPLGGSSYEQYF.

This chain uses TRBV18 with TRBJ1-6; with no DNA, the TCRdb D assignment of TRBD1 cannot be verified. From germline, CDR1 is KGHSH and CDR2 LQKENI. The CDR3 consists of 16 residues. The CDR3 loop is CASSPPGPRVDSPLHF.

The V and J genes are TRBV29-1 and TRBJ2-1; there is no DNA to check the TCRdb D call of TRBD2. This CDR3 is 20 amino acids long. Germline CDR1 reads SQVTM; CDR2 reads ANQGSEA. CDR3 loop: CSTDGKVGTSGRRFYNEQFF.

CDR3 residues: CATGTSGEADTQYF. The genes are TRBV3-1 and TRBJ2-3; TCRdb's D call, TRBD2, is unchecked because there is no DNA. CDR3 length: 14 residues. Germline V gene lookup returns CDR1 LGHDT and CDR2 YNNKEL (reference sequence).

This rearrangement joins TRBV5-5 to TRBJ1-2; TCRdb proposes TRBD1, but this gene call is untestable without DNA. This CDR3 is 14 amino acids long. CDR1 and CDR2 from the germline V gene are SGHKS and YYEKEE (reference sequence). Here the CDR3 reads CASSLGLTGNGYTF.

The chain joins TRBV6-6 to TRBJ2-3; without DNA, the TCRdb call of TRBD2 cannot be checked. The CDR3 extends over 12 amino acids. In germline, CDR1 is MNHNY, CDR2 SVGAGI (reference sequence). CDR3 sequence: CASGSSGRVEYF.

The chain links TRBV7-2 to TRBJ2-7; there is no DNA to check the TCRdb D call of TRBD2. This CDR3 contains 16 residues. Germline values: CDR1 SGHTA, CDR2 FQGNSA. CDR3 sequence reads: CASSLGGTSSGRKQYF.

The rearrangement links TRBV7-2 to TRBJ2-5; checking the TCRdb D call of TRBD1 is not possible without DNA. The CDR3 consists of 11 residues. The germline gives CDR1 SGHTA, CDR2 FQGNSA. CDR3 loop: CASRGTETQYF.

The gene calls are TRBV30 and TRBJ2-1; TCRdb indicates TRBD1, and absent DNA this call remains unverified. The V gene's germline CDR1 is GTSNPN and CDR2 SVGIG (reference sequence). CDR3 length equals 12 residues. The CDR3 loop reads CAWNRGTNEQFF.

The rearrangement uses TRBV6-6 and TRBJ2-3. The germline V gene has CDR1 MNHNY and CDR2 SVGAGI (reference sequence). This CDR3 contains 13 residues. The CDR3 here is CASSYSHTDTQYF.